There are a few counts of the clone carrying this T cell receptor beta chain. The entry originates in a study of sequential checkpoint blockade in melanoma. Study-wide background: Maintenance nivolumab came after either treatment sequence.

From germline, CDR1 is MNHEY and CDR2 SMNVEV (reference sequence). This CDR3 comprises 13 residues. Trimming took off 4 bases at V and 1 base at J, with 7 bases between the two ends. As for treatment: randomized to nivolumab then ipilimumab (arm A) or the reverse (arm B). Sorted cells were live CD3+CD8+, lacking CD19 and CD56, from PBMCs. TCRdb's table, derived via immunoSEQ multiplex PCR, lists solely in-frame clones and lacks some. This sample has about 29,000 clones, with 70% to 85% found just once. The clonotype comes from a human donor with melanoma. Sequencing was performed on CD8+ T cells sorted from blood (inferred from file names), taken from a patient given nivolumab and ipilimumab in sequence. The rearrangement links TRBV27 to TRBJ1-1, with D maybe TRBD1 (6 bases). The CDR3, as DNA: TGTGCCAGCAGTTCACAGGGGAACACTGAAGCTTTCTTT. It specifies CASSSQGNTEAFF.